Below, 25 T cell receptor beta chains from the same sample are listed, as sequenced in a study of blood T cell repertoires in COVID-19. Sequencing was performed with immunoSEQ multiplex PCR; in TCRdb, only in-frame clones are kept and a portion is missing. In the table there are under 250,000 clones, 85% of which are singletons. The sequenced sample consisted of peripheral blood. The receptors were gathered from a woman aged 60-75 years with active or convalescent COVID-19.

V is TRBV6-5 and J is TRBJ2-7, with TRBD2 identical over 8 bases. The CDR3 runs 14 residues. V shed 0 bases, J shed 5 bases, and the junction held 3 bases outside the gene matches. Germline loops: CDR1 MNHEY, CDR2 SVGAGI. The CDR3, as DNA: TGTGCCAGCAGTTACTCCGGGAGGGCCCACGAGCAGTACTTC. This encodes CASSYSGRAHEQYF.

This rearrangement joins TRBV5-1 to TRBJ1-4, with a tentative D call TRBD1 (6 bases). V dropped 0 bases and J dropped 7 bases, with 16 bases sitting between them. The CDR3 is made up of 16 amino acids. Germline CDR1 SGHRS, CDR2 YFSETQ. The CDR3 spells CASSLEGVGNGEKLFF. CDR3 nucleotide sequence: TGCGCCAGCAGCTTGGAGGGGGTTGGGAATGGTGAAAAACTGTTTTTT.

CDR3 in DNA: TGTGCCAGCAGTCCAGGGGCTTCCAGGCAGCCCCAGCATTTT. Protein sequence: CASSPGASRQPQHF. The chain employs TRBV27 and TRBJ1-5; D is perhaps TRBD1 (6 bases). The V gene's germline CDR1 is MNHEY and CDR2 SMNVEV (reference sequence). The CDR3 spans 14 residues. Trimming shortened V by 5 bases and J by 7 bases, and 15 bases separated the two germline ends.

This clone has just a few counts. The V call is TRBV6-5, the J call TRBJ2-3; D remains ambiguous. This CDR3 contains 12 residues. Germline CDR1 is MNHEY and CDR2 is SVGAGI. The V end was cut by 5 bases, the J end by 4 bases, with 7 bases between. CDR3 amino acids: CASSRESDTQYF. DNA of the CDR3: TGTGCCAGCAGTAGAGAATCAGATACGCAGTATTTT.

The V gene is TRBV30, the J gene TRBJ1-2; D might be TRBD1 (5 bases). The germline gives CDR1 GTSNPN, CDR2 SVGIG (reference sequence). This CDR3 spans 13 amino acids. V lost 3 bases, J lost 3 bases, and 11 bases lay in between. The CDR3 coding sequence is TGTGCCTGGAGAGCGGGACTCTACTATGGCTACACCTTC. Translation: CAWRAGLYYGYTF.

The chain employs TRBV7-2 and TRBJ1-3; D not resolved. There are 14 residues in the CDR3. Germline CDR1 and CDR2: SGHTA and FQGNSA. Trimming left V 1 base short and J 2 bases short, with 6 bases between. Here the CDR3 DNA reads TGTGCCAGCAGCTTAGGCGTCCCTGGAAACACCATATATTTT. Protein sequence: CASSLGVPGNTIYF.

The rearrangement joins TRBV19 to TRBJ1-2; the match to TRBD1 covers 7 bases. The CDR3 has 13 amino acids. The germline gives CDR1 LNHDA, CDR2 SQIVND (reference sequence). The junction had 6 bases not matched to a gene; V was cut back by 5 bases and J by 6 bases. The CDR3 region has the DNA TGTGCCAGTAGTTACGGACAGGAAGATGGCTACACCTTC. Its translation is CASSYGQEDGYTF.

This clone was found a few times. The chain links TRBV11-3 to TRBJ1-2; TRBD1 matches 9 bases. Germline V gene lookup returns CDR1 SGHNT and CDR2 YENEEA. V gave up 4 bases and J gave up 2 bases; unmatched junction bases: 2. CDR3 size: 14 residues. This CDR3 is CASSSGTGNYGYTF. In DNA form, the CDR3 reads TGTGCCAGCAGCTCCGGGACAGGGAACTATGGCTACACCTTC. Full variable domain (outside the CDR3, taken from reference TRBV11-3 and TRBJ1-2): EAGVVQSPRYKIIEKKQPVAFWCNPISGHNTLYWYLQNLGQGPELLIRYENEEAVDDSQLPKDRFSAERLKGVDSTLKIQPAELGDSAVYLCASSSGTGNYGYTFGSGTRLTVV.

The chain recombines TRBV30 with TRBJ1-3; D is ambiguous. Trimming stripped 3 bases from V and 12 bases from J, with 24 bases between. The CDR3 sequence is 15 residues long. CDR1 GTSNPN and CDR2 SVGIG come from the germline V gene (reference sequence). The CDR3 region has the DNA TGTGCCTGGAGCCCCCTGGAGGGCGCCGGATCGGGCATATATTTT. As protein: CAWSPLEGAGSGIYF. The complete variable domain, with remaining parts taken from reference TRBV30 and TRBJ1-3, reads SQTIHQWPATLVQPVGSPLSLECTVEGTSNPNLYWYRQAAGRGLQLLFYSVGIGQISSEVPQNLSASRPQDRQFILSSKKLLLSDSGFYLCAWSPLEGAGSGIYFGEGSWLTVV.

The chain combines TRBV5-1 with TRBJ2-7; D possibly corresponds to TRBD2 (5 bases). Per germline, CDR1 SGHRS and CDR2 YFSETQ. V was shortened by 4 bases and J by 5 bases, with 13 bases between the two germline ends. The CDR3 runs 13 residues. This chain's CDR3 is CASSPGGGHEQYV. CDR3 DNA: TGCGCCAGCAGCCCAGGCGGAGGTCACGAGCAGTACGTC.

The V and J genes are TRBV15 and TRBJ2-2, with D unclear. The CDR3 runs 17 residues. The V gene lost 0 bases and the J gene lost 6 bases, with 17 bases spanning the gap. The V gene's germline CDR1 is LNHNV and CDR2 YYDKDF (reference sequence). CDR3 amino acids: CATSRDHEVAVSGELFF. The CDR3 DNA is TGTGCCACCAGCAGAGATCACGAAGTGGCGGTTTCCGGGGAGCTGTTTTTT.

The rearrangement joins TRBV24-1 to TRBJ2-1, with TRBD2 identical over 8 bases. The ends lost 4 bases at V and 4 bases at J; junction bases unmatched: 8. The CDR3 is 16 amino acids. Germline V CDR1 and CDR2: KGHDR, SFDVKD. The CDR3 region has the DNA TGTGCCACCAGTGACACGAACGGGGGGGCATACAATGAGCAGTTCTTC. Residues: CATSDTNGGAYNEQFF.

This clone was observed a single time. The rearrangement joins TRBV19 to TRBJ1-6; D uncertain. V gave up 4 bases and J gave up 4 bases, with 5 bases separating them. Germline CDR1 is LNHDA and CDR2 is SQIVND (reference sequence). The CDR3 runs to 13 residues. CDR3 amino acids: CASSNAYNSPLHF. Here the CDR3 DNA reads TGTGCCAGTAGTAACGCGTATAATTCACCCCTCCACTTT.

This clone was seen more than once but under ten times. The chain employs TRBV28 and TRBJ1-6, with TRBD1 matching 8 bases. V trimming: 4 bases; J trimming: 14 bases; junction bases outside the gene matches: 16. The CDR3 has 16 amino acids. Germline V CDR1 and CDR2: MDHEN, SYDVKM. The CDR3 DNA reads TGTGCCAGCAGTTCTCTGAGAGGACAGGGCTTTAGGTCCCTCCACTTT. This encodes CASSSLRGQGFRSLHF.

J is TRBJ1-2 and V is TRBV4-2; 7 bases match TRBD1. The CDR3 has 16 amino acids. Trimming took 4 bases from V and 5 from J; bases not matched to a gene: 13. Germline V gene sequence: CDR1 LGHNA, CDR2 YNFKEQ. Here the CDR3 DNA reads TGTGCCAGCAGCCGCAACACAGGGGAGAACCCTTATGGCTACACCTTC. This encodes CASSRNTGENPYGYTF.

The V and J genes are TRBV19 and TRBJ1-1; D possibly corresponds to TRBD1 (5 bases). This CDR3 has 11 residues. The germline V gene has CDR1 LNHDA and CDR2 SQIVND (reference sequence). Trimming took off 5 bases at V and 7 bases at J, with 8 bases between the two ends. CDR3 DNA: TGTGCCAGTAGTGGGGGGATTGAAGCTTTCTTT. It codes for CASSGGIEAFF.

The chain employs TRBV29-1 and TRBJ2-5; TRBD2 matches 7 bases. Germline loops: CDR1 SQVTM, CDR2 ANQGSEA. V was clipped by 6 bases and J by 3 bases; unmatched bases: 10. The CDR3 length is 14 residues. The chain's CDR3 is CSVAPGGGKETQYF. CDR3 in DNA: TGCAGCGTAGCTCCCGGGGGAGGGAAAGAGACCCAGTACTTC.

The genes are TRBV15 and TRBJ2-1, with D hard to call. CDR1 is LNHNV and CDR2 is YYDKDF in the germline V gene (reference sequence). The length of the CDR3 is 11 residues. Trimming removed 3 bases at V and 15 bases at J, with 12 bases between. The CDR3: CATSSLDVRFF. CDR3 sequence (DNA): TGTGCCACCAGCAGCCTAGACGTTCGGTTCTTC.

The gene calls are TRBV24-1 and TRBJ2-1; 8 nucleotides match TRBD2. Looked up from germline, CDR1 is KGHDR and CDR2 is SFDVKD. V was clipped by 0 bases and J by 2 bases; unmatched bases: 8. The CDR3 consists of 18 residues. The CDR3 sequence: CATSDLVTSVLAYNEQFF. The CDR3 DNA reads as TGTGCCACCAGTGATTTGGTGACTAGCGTGTTAGCCTACAATGAGCAGTTCTTC.

CDR3 sequence reads: CASSGGTHNEQFF. Written as DNA, the CDR3 is TGTGCCAGCTCGGGGGGTACCCACAATGAGCAGTTCTTC. V usage is TRBV2 and J usage is TRBJ2-1, with TRBD2 matching 7 bases. The V and J ends lost 8 bases and 5 bases, in that order; junction bases with no gene match: 6. The length of the CDR3 is 13 residues. CDR1 and CDR2 (germline): SNHLY, FYNNEI. The variable domain in full, completed from reference TRBV2 and TRBJ2-1, reads EPEVTQTPSHQVTQMGQEVILRCVPISNHLYFYWYRQILGQKVEFLVSFYNNEISEKSEIFDDQFSVERPDGSNFTLKIRSTKLEDSAMYFCASSGGTHNEQFFGPGTRLTVL.

V gene TRBV4-1 combines with J gene TRBJ2-3; a weak D match, TRBD1 (5 bases). Looked up from germline, CDR1 is MGHRA and CDR2 is YSYEKL. The CDR3 length is 15 residues. Trimming pared 1 base from V and 2 bases from J, leaving 10 bases between. The CDR3 nucleotides read TGCGCCAGCAGCCAAGTTGCAGGGTACACAGATACGCAGTATTTT. It yields the protein CASSQVAGYTDTQYF.

V usage is TRBV11-2 and J usage is TRBJ2-1, with 10 positions matching TRBD2. The CDR3 is 18 residues long. Per the germline V gene, CDR1 is SGHAT and CDR2 is FQNNGV. V was pared by 0 bases and J by 4 bases, with 9 bases of the junction left unmatched. The CDR3 nucleotides read TGTGCCAGCAGCTTAGAGATTCGAAGGACTAGCGGATACAATGAGCAGTTCTTC. Protein: CASSLEIRRTSGYNEQFF.

This chain connects TRBV10-3 to TRBJ2-1, with 12 bases identical to TRBD2. Germline CDR1 is ENHRY and CDR2 is SYGVKD. Trimming took 4 bases from V and 4 from J; bases not matched to a gene: 8. The CDR3 spans 17 residues. CDR3 coding DNA: TGTGCCATCAGTGCCAGACTAGCGGGAGACAATTACAATGAGCAGTTCTTC. Translated: CAISARLAGDNYNEQFF.

The chain is built from TRBV6-1 and TRBJ1-2, with a weak D call TRBD1 (5 bases). Trimming stripped 1 base from V and 7 bases from J, with 16 bases between. The CDR3 has 15 residues. CDR1 MNHNS and CDR2 SASEGT come from the germline V gene. The DNA of the CDR3 is TGTGCCAGCAGTGAAGGGTTTGGTCAGGGAGGTGGCTACACCTTC. Its protein product is CASSEGFGQGGGYTF.

The genes are TRBV30 and TRBJ1-1; D is uncertain. Between the trimmed V and J ends, which lost 4 bases and 3 bases, there was a span of 12 bases. The CDR3 contains 13 residues. From germline, CDR1 is GTSNPN and CDR2 SVGIG (reference sequence). DNA of the CDR3: TGTGCCTGGATTTGGCTGGGCGACACTGAAGCTTTCTTT. The encoded protein is CAWIWLGDTEAFF.